Following are 21 T cell receptor beta chains from one sample sequenced in a study of control samples from healthy donors and cancer patients. Assay used: immunoSEQ multiplex PCR; TCRdb lists only in-frame clones, some missing. The sample has 120,000 or so clones; roughly nine tenths are singletons. What was sequenced was blood. These receptors originate from a man in his late teens or twenties in good health.

The V and J genes are TRBV28 and TRBJ2-7; 10 positions agree with TRBD2. Losses at the gene ends were 7 bases for V and 5 bases for J; bases not matched to a gene: 11. CDR1 and CDR2 (germline): MDHEN, SYDVKM. The CDR3 runs to 15 residues. The chain's CDR3 is CASTNQGLAGDEQYF. In nucleotides, the CDR3 is TGTGCCAGCACCAATCAAGGGCTAGCGGGAGACGAGCAGTACTTC. The full variable domain, completed using reference TRBV28 and TRBJ2-7, is DVKVTQSSRYLVKRTGEKVFLECVQDMDHENMFWYRQDPGLGLRLIYFSYDVKMKEKGDIPEGYSVSREKKERFSLILESASTNQTSMYLCASTNQGLAGDEQYFGPGTRLTVT.

The V and J genes are TRBV3-1 (or the pseudogene TRBV3-2) and TRBJ2-7; 9 nucleotides line up with TRBD1. Germline CDR1 is LGHDT and CDR2 is YNNKEL (reference sequence). The CDR3 spans 14 residues. Trimming at V came to 5 bases and at J to 3 bases, leaving 5 bases not matched to a gene. CDR3 nucleotides: TGTGCCAGCAGCTTTCCGGGACAGGGCTACGAGCAGTACTTC. Residues: CASSFPGQGYEQYF.

J is TRBJ2-7 and V is TRBV29-1, with 9 bases fitting TRBD2. V was pared by 5 bases and J by 2 bases, with 13 bases of the junction left unmatched. The CDR3 contains 16 residues. CDR1 SQVTM and CDR2 ANQGSEA come from the germline V gene. In DNA, the CDR3 is TGCAGCGTTAAAAGGTTGGCTAGCGGGGCAACCTACGAGCAGTACTTC. Protein sequence: CSVKRLASGATYEQYF.

The genes are TRBV7-9 and TRBJ2-2, with TRBD1 as a possible D gene (6 bases). The CDR3 is 17 amino acids. Trimming left V 2 bases short and J 0 bases short, with 13 bases between. Germline V gene data show CDR1 as SEHNR and CDR2 as FQNEAQ (reference sequence). CDR3: CASSLPTGTPNTGELFF. CDR3 nucleotides: TGTGCCAGCAGCTTACCGACCGGGACACCGAACACCGGGGAGCTGTTTTTT.

The chain links TRBV5-1 to TRBJ2-1; possible D gene TRBD1, 5 bases. CDR3 length equals 15 residues. The V gene's germline CDR1 is SGHRS and CDR2 YFSETQ. Trimming left V 3 bases short and J 1 base short, with 11 bases between. The DNA of the CDR3 is TGCGCCAGCAGCTCTCTAGGGGATTCCTACAATGAGCAGTTCTTC. This codes for CASSSLGDSYNEQFF. Full variable domain (outside the CDR3, taken from reference TRBV5-1 and TRBJ2-1): KAGVTQTPRYLIKTRGQQVTLSCSPISGHRSVSWYQQTPGQGLQFLFEYFSETQRNKGNFPGRFSGRQFSNSRSEMNVSTLELGDSALYLCASSSLGDSYNEQFFGPGTRLTVL.

V and J are TRBV12-3 or TRBV12-4 and TRBJ1-1; D ambiguous. Trimming removed 8 bases at V and 5 bases at J, with 15 bases between. The CDR3 runs to 13 residues. CDR3 DNA sequence: TGTGCCAGCGGCCTTTCCGTCCTGACTGAAGCTTTCTTT. It translates to CASGLSVLTEAFF.

This clone was picked up one time. V and J are TRBV6-1 and TRBJ2-7; the match to TRBD2 covers 10 bases. The germline V gene has CDR1 MNHNS and CDR2 SASEGT. The junction had 9 bases not matched to a gene; V was cut back by 2 bases and J by 2 bases. CDR3 size: 17 residues. CDR3 in amino acids: CASSESASGRFPYEQYF. CDR3 DNA sequence: TGTGCCAGCAGTGAATCGGCTAGCGGGAGATTCCCCTACGAGCAGTACTTC.

In this sample, this clone turned up a few times. The V call is TRBV19, the J call TRBJ1-5; 9 nucleotides align to TRBD1. The germline gives CDR1 LNHDA, CDR2 SQIVND (reference sequence). V was clipped by 7 bases and J by 6 bases; unmatched bases: 10. The CDR3 extends over 15 amino acids. In DNA, the CDR3 is TGTGCCAGTACTATTGGACAGGGGCAAGGTCAGCCCCAGCATTTT. Amino acid sequence: CASTIGQGQGQPQHF. Looking up the rest from reference TRBV19 and TRBJ1-5 gives the full variable domain: DGGITQSPKYLFRKEGQNVTLSCEQNLNHDAMYWYRQDPGQGLRLIYYSQIVNDFQKGDIAEGYSVSREKKESFPLTVTSAQKNPTAFYLCASTIGQGQGQPQHFGDGTRLSIL.

The V call is TRBV11-3, the J call TRBJ2-1; 8 bases match TRBD2. Trimming took 1 base from V and 6 from J; bases not matched to a gene: 8. This CDR3 has 16 amino acids. Germline CDR1 is SGHNT and CDR2 is YENEEA. The DNA of the CDR3 is TGTGCCAGCAGCTTAGTTGCGGGAGGAAATGGCAATGAGCAGTTCTTC. Amino acid sequence: CASSLVAGGNGNEQFF.

The J gene is TRBJ2-1, the V gene TRBV24-1; possibly TRBD1 or TRBD2 for D (5 bases each). CDR1 and CDR2 (germline): KGHDR, SFDVKD. V was cut by 3 bases and J by 15 bases, with 14 bases left in between. The CDR3 is 12 amino acids. The CDR3 coding sequence is TGTGCCACCAGTGATCCAGGGACGAGCACGTTCTTC. Its translation: CATSDPGTSTFF.

The chain recombines TRBV19 with TRBJ2-1; D assignment may be TRBD1 or TRBD2 (5 bases each). CDR3 length equals 17 residues. Trimming removed 0 bases at V and 6 bases at J, with 18 bases between. Germline V gene sequence: CDR1 LNHDA, CDR2 SQIVND (reference sequence). The CDR3 DNA reads TGTGCCAGTAGTATAGATGGAGGAGCAGGGATACCCAATGAGCAGTTCTTC. Encoded protein: CASSIDGGAGIPNEQFF.

The V and J genes are TRBV19 and TRBJ2-7; maybe TRBD1 (6 bases). V was trimmed by 3 bases and J by 2 bases, leaving 11 bases between them. CDR3 length: 14 amino acids. Germline values: CDR1 LNHDA, CDR2 SQIVND (reference sequence). The CDR3 here is CASSIGGQTYEQYF. CDR3 nucleotides: TGTGCCAGTAGTATTGGAGGACAGACCTACGAGCAGTACTTC.

The chain combines TRBV27 with TRBJ2-1, with 12 positions matching TRBD2. The CDR3 length is 17 residues. Germline CDR1 MNHEY, CDR2 SMNVEV (reference sequence). With 5 bases clipped from V and 2 bases from J, the junction kept 7 bases outside the gene matches. CDR3 DNA sequence: TGTGCCAGCAGTCCTTCGACTAGCGGGAGACCCTACAATGAGCAGTTCTTC. It encodes CASSPSTSGRPYNEQFF.

This chain links TRBV5-3 with TRBJ2-5, with D unresolved. TRBV5-3 falls under the ORF class, with uncertain function. Trimming cost V 0 bases and J 4 bases, with 10 bases left between them. The CDR3 length is 14 residues. CDR3 nucleotide sequence: TGTGCCAGAAGCTTGGCCGTTGCAGGAGAGACCCAGTACTTC. It specifies CARSLAVAGETQYF.

The CDR3 sequence: CASSQMSPDTQYF. DNA of the CDR3: TGCGCCAGCAGCCAAATGAGCCCCGATACGCAGTATTTT. This chain links TRBV4-1 with TRBJ2-3; no definite D call. The germline CDR1 and CDR2 sequences are MGHRA and YSYEKL. Trimming took off 2 bases at V and 6 bases at J, with 9 bases between the two ends. This CDR3 spans 13 amino acids.

The V and J genes are TRBV10-3 and TRBJ1-5; D not resolved. Trimming shortened V by 3 bases and J by 5 bases, and 14 bases separated the two germline ends. The CDR3 is made up of 15 amino acids. Germline CDR1 reads ENHRY; CDR2 reads SYGVKD. The CDR3 loop reads CAISEFQQTDQPQHF. The CDR3 coding sequence is TGTGCCATCAGTGAATTCCAACAGACCGATCAGCCCCAGCATTTT.

The chain couples TRBV28 to TRBJ2-1; TRBD1 aligns across 7 bases. After removal of 5 bases from V and 8 bases from J, the junction contained 9 bases not matched to a gene. The germline gives CDR1 MDHEN, CDR2 SYDVKM. The CDR3 length is 14 residues. Here the CDR3 DNA reads TGTGCCAGCAGTCCCTGGGACAGCCGGGATGAGCAGTTCTTC. Translation: CASSPWDSRDEQFF.

The chain has TRBV27 and TRBJ1-6, with D unresolved. CDR1 is MNHEY, CDR2 SMNVEV, per germline (reference sequence). V lost 5 bases, J lost 7 bases, and 15 bases lay in between. This CDR3 has 15 amino acids. The CDR3 reads CASSLLGPKNSPLHF. The CDR3 nucleotides read TGTGCCAGCAGTCTCCTAGGACCAAAGAATTCACCCCTCCACTTT.

This clone was detected only a few times. The CDR3 loop reads CASRTSGRTGELFF. CDR3 coding DNA: TGTGCCAGTAGGACTAGCGGGAGAACCGGGGAGCTGTTTTTT. The chain has TRBV19 and TRBJ2-2; TRBD2 matches at 12 bases. V lost 6 bases, J lost 5 bases, and 1 base stayed unmatched. The CDR3 has 14 residues. The germline V gene encodes CDR1 LNHDA and CDR2 SQIVND (reference sequence).

The rearrangement joins TRBV27 to TRBJ1-2, with TRBD1 matching over 9 bases. The germline CDR1 and CDR2 sequences are MNHEY and SMNVEV (reference sequence). The CDR3 sequence is 18 residues long. Germline trimming cut 6 bases from V and 0 bases from J; bases unmatched to any gene: 14. The CDR3 reads CASSLLKGQGKTNYGYTF. CDR3 nucleotides: TGTGCCAGCAGCCTTTTAAAGGGACAGGGTAAAACTAACTATGGCTACACCTTC.

The J gene is TRBJ2-2, the V gene TRBV18; the D gene is possibly TRBD1 (6 bases). The V gene lost 1 base and the J gene lost 1 base, with 10 bases spanning the gap. CDR3 length equals 16 residues. In germline, CDR1 is KGHSH, CDR2 LQKENI. CDR3 nucleotides: TGTGCCAGCTCACCACGTCGGGGACAGAACACCGGGGAGCTGTTTTTT. It encodes CASSPRRGQNTGELFF.